These T cell receptor beta chains were read from a single sample in a study of cytomegalovirus exposure and HLA in healthy donors. The table came from immunoSEQ multiplex PCR; TCRdb's copy has only in-frame clones and leaves some out. The data show over 130,000 clones, around 82% seen once. The sequenced sample consisted of PBMCs. These receptors were taken from a woman between 40 and 55 years old in good health and CMV-seropositive. Both conserved end residues are part of each CDR3. A D gene is named only where the DNA matches it firmly. The listing skips clone size in some rows; elsewhere it reads once, few, many or a size class.

>TRBV5-1|TRBD2|TRBJ2-3|few
TGCGCCAGCAGCTTGGAGACTAGCGGCACAGATACGCAGTATTTT
CASSLETSGTDTQYF
>TRBV29-1|TRBD2|TRBJ2-5|NA
TGCAGCGTTGAGGGGTGGGAGGGCCGAGAGACCCAGTACTTC
CSVEGWEGRETQYF
>TRBV6-1|NA|TRBJ2-7|NA
TGTGCCAGCAGGCGGGGGCTAAGCTCCTACGAGCAGTACTTC
CASRRGLSSYEQYF
>TRBV10-3|TRBD2|TRBJ2-7|NA
TGTGCCATCAGTTTTGAGGGAGGGTTAGCCTACGAGCAGTACTTC
CAISFEGGLAYEQYF
>TRBV6-1|NA|TRBJ2-7|NA
TGTGCCAGCAGTGCCATACCGGGACTGGCAACCTACGAGCAGTACTTC
CASSAIPGLATYEQYF
>TRBV6-5|NA|TRBJ2-1|NA
TGTGCCAGCAGTTACTTGGGGACACGAACTTACAATGAGCAGTTCTTC
CASSYLGTRTYNEQFF
>TRBV7-9|NA|TRBJ1-1|many
TGTGCCAGCAGCCCTACAAACGCCGGGGACACTGAAGCTTTCTTT
CASSPTNAGDTEAFF
>TRBV29-1|NA|TRBJ2-3|NA
TGCAGCGTTGAAGGCGGGGTCTCAGATACGCAGTATTTT
CSVEGGVSDTQYF
>TRBV7-8|TRBD2|TRBJ2-1|NA
TGTGCCAGCAGCTTCACTCCGGGACTAGGCTCCTACAATGAGCAGTTCTTC
CASSFTPGLGSYNEQFF
>TRBV6-1|TRBD2|TRBJ2-3|NA
TGTGCCAGCAGTGGGGGGGGTGGAGATACGCAGTATTTT
CASSGGGGDTQYF
>TRBV6-1|TRBD1|TRBJ1-5|large
TGTGCCAGCAGTGAGAGGACAGGGGAGGGTTTCCAGCCCCAGCATTTT
CASSERTGEGFQPQHF
>TRBV19|TRBD2|TRBJ2-1|NA
TGTGCCAGTAGTATCTCCGGGAGGGTCGACAATGAGCAGTTCTTC
CASSISGRVDNEQFF
>TRBV7-7|NA|TRBJ1-4|once
TGTGCTAGCAGCTCCACACGGACACAAATGGATGAAAAACTGTTTTTT
CASSSTRTQMDEKLFF
>TRBV5-1|TRBD2|TRBJ2-7|NA
TGCGCCAGCAGCTCCGGGACTAGCGGCTACGAGCAGTACTTC
CASSSGTSGYEQYF
>TRBV30|NA|TRBJ1-1|once
TGTGCCTGGAGTGTCGCGGGGGGCACTGAAGCTTTCTTT
CAWSVAGGTEAFF
>TRBV4-2|NA|TRBJ1-1|NA
TGTGCCAGCAGTCTACAGGGATCGAACACTGAAGCTTTCTTT
CASSLQGSNTEAFF
>TRBV6-6|TRBD1|TRBJ2-5|NA
TGTGCCAGCAGCACCGACAGGGGAGAGACCCAGTACTTC
CASSTDRGETQYF
>TRBV7-9|NA|TRBJ2-7|NA
TGTGCCAGCAGCTCCTCCGGGTTCGAGCAGTACTTC
CASSSSGFEQYF
>TRBV10-3|NA|TRBJ2-3|NA
TGTGCCATCAGTGGACTAGAGAAAGATACGCAGTATTTT
CAISGLEKDTQYF
>TRBV9|NA|TRBJ1-1|NA
TGTGCCAGCAGCAAAGGGGGGGAACTAAACACTGAAGCTTTCTTT
CASSKGGELNTEAFF
>TRBV5-1|NA|TRBJ1-1|NA
TGCGCCAGCAGCATTGGAGCTAACACTGAAGCTTTCTTT
CASSIGANTEAFF
>TRBV11-2|TRBD1|TRBJ1-3|NA
TGTGCCAGCAGCTCCCCACAGGGGGGGCACTCTGGAAACACCATATATTTT
CASSSPQGGHSGNTIYF
>TRBV6-5|TRBD1|TRBJ1-4|NA
TGTGCCAGCAGTCCCCAGACAGGGTATGAAAAACTGTTTTTT
CASSPQTGYEKLFF
>TRBV18|TRBD2|TRBJ2-5|NA
TGTGCCAGCTCACAAGGACTAGTAAGGTACTTC
CASSQGLVRYF
>TRBV4-1|TRBD2|TRBJ2-7|NA
TGCGCCAGCAGCGCTACTAGCGCCGATTCCTACGAGCAGTACTTC
CASSATSADSYEQYF
>TRBV25-1|NA|TRBJ2-1|NA
TGTGCCAGCAGTGGCTACTCAAGCAGGTACAATGAGCAGTTCTTC
CASSGYSSRYNEQFF
>TRBV2|NA|TRBJ2-2|once
TGTGCCAGCAGTGAAGATTCAGATACCGGGGAGCTGTTTTTT
CASSEDSDTGELFF
>TRBV5-4|NA|TRBJ1-2|once
TGTGCCAGCAGCTTGGACAGAGTCTATGGCTACACCTTC
CASSLDRVYGYTF
>TRBV5-1|TRBD2|TRBJ2-7|NA
TGCGCCAGCAGCTTGGTAGCGGGAGAGGGGTACGAGCAGTACTTC
CASSLVAGEGYEQYF
>TRBV19|NA|TRBJ2-5|NA
TGTGCCAGTAGTATAATTGAGGGGACCCAGTACTTC
CASSIIEGTQYF
>TRBV5-1|TRBD2|TRBJ2-3|NA
TGCGCCAGCAGCTTGGGGGTGACTAGCGGTAGCACAGATACGCAGTATTTT
CASSLGVTSGSTDTQYF
>TRBV5-1|NA|TRBJ2-1|few
TGCGCCAGCAGGTCCGACAGTTCCTACAATGAGCAGTTCTTC
CASRSDSSYNEQFF
>TRBV7-8|NA|TRBJ2-5|NA
TGTGCCAGCAGCCCCCTACCCCAAGAGACCCAGTACTTC
CASSPLPQETQYF
>TRBV27|TRBD2|TRBJ2-6|NA
TGTGCCAGCAGTAGATTAGCGGGAGTCGGGGCCAACGTCCTGACTTTC
CASSRLAGVGANVLTF
>TRBV12-5|TRBD1|TRBJ2-5|NA
TGTGCTAGTGGTCGCGGGACAGGGGCTAGAGAGACCCAGTACTTC
CASGRGTGARETQYF
>TRBV9|NA|TRBJ1-5|once
TGTGCCAGCAGCGTAGGGACAAATCCCAATCAGCCCCAGCATTTT
CASSVGTNPNQPQHF
>TRBV6-5|NA|TRBJ2-1|NA
TGTGCCATCATAGGTGGCACTAGCCCTCACAATGAGCAGTTCTTC
CAIIGGTSPHNEQFF
>TRBV7-7|NA|TRBJ2-3|once
TGTGCTAGCAGCCCCGACTCGAGCACAGATACGCAGTATTTT
CASSPDSSTDTQYF
>TRBV27|TRBD1|TRBJ2-7|NA
TGTGCCAGCAGTTTGGGACAGGGATTGAAGGAGCAGTACTTC
CASSLGQGLKEQYF
>TRBV28|TRBD1|TRBJ2-4|few
TGTGCCAGCAGTCCCGGGACAGGGGTGGGCATTCAGTACTTC
CASSPGTGVGIQYF
>TRBV7-2|NA|TRBJ2-3|NA
TGTGCCAGCAGCTTAGGCAGGGGTGGCGATACGCAGTATTTT
CASSLGRGGDTQYF
>TRBV28|NA|TRBJ1-4|NA
TGTGCCAGTCACAGGGCCCCTAATGAAAAACTGTTTTTT
CASHRAPNEKLFF
>TRBV4-1|TRBD1|TRBJ2-5|NA
TGCGCCAGCAGCCAAGCACAGGGGACAGACCAAGAGACCCAGTACTTC
CASSQAQGTDQETQYF
>TRBV28|TRBD1|TRBJ1-3|few
TGTGCCAGCAGCCTCACCGGGACAGGATTCCCCCGCACCATATATTTT
CASSLTGTGFPRTIYF
>TRBV28|NA|TRBJ1-5|few
TGTGCCAGCACCCCGAGGGCCGGCCAGCCCCAGCATTTT
CASTPRAGQPQHF